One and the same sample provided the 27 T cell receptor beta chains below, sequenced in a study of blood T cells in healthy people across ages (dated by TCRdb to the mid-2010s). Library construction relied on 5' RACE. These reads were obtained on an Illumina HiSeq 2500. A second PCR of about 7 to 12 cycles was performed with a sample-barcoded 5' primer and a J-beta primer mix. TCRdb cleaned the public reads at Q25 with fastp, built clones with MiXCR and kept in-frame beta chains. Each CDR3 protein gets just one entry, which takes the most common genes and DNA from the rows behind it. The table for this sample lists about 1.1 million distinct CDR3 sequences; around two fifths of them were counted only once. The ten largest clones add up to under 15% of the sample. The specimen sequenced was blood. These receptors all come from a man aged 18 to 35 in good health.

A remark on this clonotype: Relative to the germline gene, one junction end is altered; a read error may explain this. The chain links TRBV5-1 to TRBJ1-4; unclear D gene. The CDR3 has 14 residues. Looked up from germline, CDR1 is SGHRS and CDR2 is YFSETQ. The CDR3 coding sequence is TGCGCCAGCAGCTTGCTTGGAACTAGTGAAAAACTGTTTTTT. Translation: CASSLLGTSEKLFF.

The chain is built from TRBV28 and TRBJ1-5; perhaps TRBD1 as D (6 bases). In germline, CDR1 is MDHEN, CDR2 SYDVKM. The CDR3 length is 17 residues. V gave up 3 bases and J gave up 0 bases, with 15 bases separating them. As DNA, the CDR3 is TGTGCCAGCAGTTTTGCAGGGGATGACTATAGCAATCAGCCCCAGCATTTT. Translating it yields CASSFAGDDYSNQPQHF.

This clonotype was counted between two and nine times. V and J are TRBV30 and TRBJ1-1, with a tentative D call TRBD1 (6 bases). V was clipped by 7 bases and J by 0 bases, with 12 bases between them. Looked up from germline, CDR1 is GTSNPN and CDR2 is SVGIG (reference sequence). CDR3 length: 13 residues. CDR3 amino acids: CASWGTLNTEAFF. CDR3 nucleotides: TGTGCCTCATGGGGGACACTGAACACTGAAGCTTTCTTT.

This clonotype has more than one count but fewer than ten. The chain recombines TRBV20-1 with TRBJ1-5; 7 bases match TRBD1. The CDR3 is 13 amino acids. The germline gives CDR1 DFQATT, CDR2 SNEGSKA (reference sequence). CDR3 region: CSAGTAFEQPQHF. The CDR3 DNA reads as TGCAGCGCAGGGACAGCATTTGAGCAGCCCCAGCATTTT.

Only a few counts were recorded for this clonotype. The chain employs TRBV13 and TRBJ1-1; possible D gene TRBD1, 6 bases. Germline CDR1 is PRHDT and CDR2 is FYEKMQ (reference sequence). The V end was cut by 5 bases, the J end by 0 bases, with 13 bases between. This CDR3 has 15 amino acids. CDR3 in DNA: TGTGCCAGCAGCAGCTTAGGGACAATGAACACTGAAGCTTTCTTT. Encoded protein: CASSSLGTMNTEAFF.

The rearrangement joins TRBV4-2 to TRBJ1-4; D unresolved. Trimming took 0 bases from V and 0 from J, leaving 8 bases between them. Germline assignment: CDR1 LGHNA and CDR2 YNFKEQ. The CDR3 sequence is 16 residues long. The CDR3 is CASSQESVSTNEKLFF. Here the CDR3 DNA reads TGTGCCAGCAGCCAAGAATCGGTGTCAACTAATGAAAAACTGTTTTTT.

The DNA for the CDR3 is TGTGCCAGCAGACCTAACAGGGGGTCCTACAATGAGCAGTTCTTC. Translating it yields CASRPNRGSYNEQFF. V and J are TRBV12-3 or TRBV12-4 and TRBJ2-1, with TRBD1 matching 8 bases. CDR3 length: 15 amino acids. The J segment lost 1 base and the V segment lost 6 bases, leaving 5 bases of the junction unmatched.

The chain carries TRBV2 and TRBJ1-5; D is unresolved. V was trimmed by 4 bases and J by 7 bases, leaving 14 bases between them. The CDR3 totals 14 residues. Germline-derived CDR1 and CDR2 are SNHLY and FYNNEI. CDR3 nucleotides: TGTGCCAGCAGTGTTGGCGGGTGGAGACAGCCCCAGCATTTT. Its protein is CASSVGGWRQPQHF. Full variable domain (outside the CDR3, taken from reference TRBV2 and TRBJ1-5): EPEVTQTPSHQVTQMGQEVILRCVPISNHLYFYWYRQILGQKVEFLVSFYNNEISEKSEIFDDQFSVERPDGSNFTLKIRSTKLEDSAMYFCASSVGGWRQPQHFGDGTRLSIL.

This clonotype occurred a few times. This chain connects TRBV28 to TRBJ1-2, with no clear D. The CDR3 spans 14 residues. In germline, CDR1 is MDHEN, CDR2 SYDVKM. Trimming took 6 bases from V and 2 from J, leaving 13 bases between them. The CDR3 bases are TGTGCCAGCAGCCCGAGTACATTGAACTATGGCTACACCTTC. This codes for CASSPSTLNYGYTF.

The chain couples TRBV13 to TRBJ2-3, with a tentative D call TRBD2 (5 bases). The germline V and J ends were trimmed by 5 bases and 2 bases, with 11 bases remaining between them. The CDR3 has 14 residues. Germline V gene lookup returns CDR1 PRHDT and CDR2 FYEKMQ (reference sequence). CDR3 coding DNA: TGTGCCAGCAGCACTAGGTCCTACACAGATACGCAGTATTTT. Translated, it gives CASSTRSYTDTQYF.

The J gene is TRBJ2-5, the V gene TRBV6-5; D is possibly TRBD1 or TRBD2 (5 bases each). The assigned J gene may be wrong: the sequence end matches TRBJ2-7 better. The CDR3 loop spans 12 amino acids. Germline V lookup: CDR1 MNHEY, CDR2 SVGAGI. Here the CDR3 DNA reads TGTGCCAGCAGTCTCCCAGGGAGCGAGCAGTACTTC. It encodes CASSLPGSEQYF.

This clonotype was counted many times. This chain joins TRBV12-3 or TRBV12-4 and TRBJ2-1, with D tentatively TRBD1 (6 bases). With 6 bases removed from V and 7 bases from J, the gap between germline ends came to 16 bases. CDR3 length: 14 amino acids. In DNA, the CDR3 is TGTGCCAGCAGGTCCGGGACATCGATGAATGAGCAGTTCTTC. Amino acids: CASRSGTSMNEQFF.

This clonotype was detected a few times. This chain's CDR3 is CASSPPLAANEQFF. As DNA, the CDR3 is TGTGCCAGCAGCCCCCCTCTAGCGGCCAATGAGCAGTTCTTC. The chain is built from TRBV9 and TRBJ2-1, with TRBD2 identical over 7 bases. This CDR3 is 14 amino acids long. Germline V gene sequence: CDR1 SGDLS, CDR2 YYNGEE. The ends lost 4 bases at V and 6 bases at J; junction bases unmatched: 7.

The chain's CDR3 is CASSLGGRVDEQYF. CDR3 in DNA: TGTGCCAGCAGCTTAGGTGGCAGGGTCGACGAGCAGTACTTC. J is TRBJ2-7 and V is TRBV11-2, with a possible D match to TRBD1 (5 bases). Germline V gene sequence: CDR1 SGHAT, CDR2 FQNNGV. The CDR3 spans 14 residues. V was clipped by 1 base and J by 5 bases, with 12 bases between them. The full variable domain, completed using reference TRBV11-2 and TRBJ2-7, is EAGVAQSPRYKIIEKRQSVAFWCNPISGHATLYWYQQILGQGPKLLIQFQNNGVVDDSQLPKDRFSAERLKGVDSTLKIQPAKLEDSAVYLCASSLGGRVDEQYFGPGTRLTVT.

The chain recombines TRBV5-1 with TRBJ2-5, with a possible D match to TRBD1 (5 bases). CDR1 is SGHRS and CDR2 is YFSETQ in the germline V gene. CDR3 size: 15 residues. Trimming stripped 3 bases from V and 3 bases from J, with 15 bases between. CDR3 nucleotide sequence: TGCGCCAGCAGCTGGTTCAGGGCTCTGGAAGAGACCCAGTACTTC. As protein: CASSWFRALEETQYF.

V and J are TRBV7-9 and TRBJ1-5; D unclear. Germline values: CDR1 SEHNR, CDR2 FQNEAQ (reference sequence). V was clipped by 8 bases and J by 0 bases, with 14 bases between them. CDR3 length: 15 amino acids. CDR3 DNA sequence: TGTGCCAGCGCTCGGTCGAGGGATAGCAATCAGCCCCAGCATTTT. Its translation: CASARSRDSNQPQHF.

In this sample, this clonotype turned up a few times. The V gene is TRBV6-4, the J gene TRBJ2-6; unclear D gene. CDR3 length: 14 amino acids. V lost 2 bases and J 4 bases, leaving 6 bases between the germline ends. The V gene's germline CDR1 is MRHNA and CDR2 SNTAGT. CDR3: CASSDRPGANVLTF. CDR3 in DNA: TGTGCCAGCAGTGACAGGCCCGGGGCCAACGTCCTGACTTTC.

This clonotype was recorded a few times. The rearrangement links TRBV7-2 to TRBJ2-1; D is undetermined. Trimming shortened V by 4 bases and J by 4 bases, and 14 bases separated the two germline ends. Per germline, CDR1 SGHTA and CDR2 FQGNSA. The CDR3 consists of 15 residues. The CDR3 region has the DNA TGTGCCAGCAGCTATAGGACCGCAGTGTACAATGAGCAGTTCTTC. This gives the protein CASSYRTAVYNEQFF.

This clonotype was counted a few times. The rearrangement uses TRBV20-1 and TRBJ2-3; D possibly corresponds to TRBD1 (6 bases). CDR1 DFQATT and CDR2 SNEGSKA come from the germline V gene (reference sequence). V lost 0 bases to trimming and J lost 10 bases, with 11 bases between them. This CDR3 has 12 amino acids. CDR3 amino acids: CSAREGAFAQYF. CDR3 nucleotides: TGCAGTGCTAGAGAGGGGGCTTTCGCGCAGTATTTT.

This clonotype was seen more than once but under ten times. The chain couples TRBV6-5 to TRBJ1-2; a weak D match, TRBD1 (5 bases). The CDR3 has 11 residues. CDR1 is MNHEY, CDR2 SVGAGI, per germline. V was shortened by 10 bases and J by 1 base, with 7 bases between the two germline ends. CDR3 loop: CANQGNYGYTF. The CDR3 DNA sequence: TGTGCCAACCAGGGTAACTATGGCTACACCTTC.

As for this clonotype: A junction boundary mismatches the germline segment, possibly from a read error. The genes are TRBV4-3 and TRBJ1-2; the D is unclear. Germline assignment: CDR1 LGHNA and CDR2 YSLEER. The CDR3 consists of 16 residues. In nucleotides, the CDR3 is TGCGCCAGCAGCCCCGGACGTAGCAGCGTTAACCATGGCTACACCTTC. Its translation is CASSPGRSSVNHGYTF.

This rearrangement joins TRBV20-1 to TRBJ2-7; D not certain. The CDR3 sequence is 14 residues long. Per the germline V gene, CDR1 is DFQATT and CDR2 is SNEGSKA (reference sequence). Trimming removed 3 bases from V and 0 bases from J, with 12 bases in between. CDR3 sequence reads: CSASSTESSYEQYF. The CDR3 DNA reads TGCAGTGCTAGCTCCACAGAATCCTCCTACGAGCAGTACTTC.

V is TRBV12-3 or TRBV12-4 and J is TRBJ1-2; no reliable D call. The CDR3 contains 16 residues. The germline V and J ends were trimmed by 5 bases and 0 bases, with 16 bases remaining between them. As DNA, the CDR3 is TGTGCCAGCAGTCCCCGCGGCGGGAACTCTAACTATGGCTACACCTTC. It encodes CASSPRGGNSNYGYTF.

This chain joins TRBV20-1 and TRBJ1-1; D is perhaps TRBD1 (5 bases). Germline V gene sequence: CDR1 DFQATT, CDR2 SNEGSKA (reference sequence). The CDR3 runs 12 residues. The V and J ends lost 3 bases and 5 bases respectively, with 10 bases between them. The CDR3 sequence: CSARGEGTEAFF. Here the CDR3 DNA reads TGCAGTGCTAGGGGGGAAGGGACTGAAGCTTTCTTT.

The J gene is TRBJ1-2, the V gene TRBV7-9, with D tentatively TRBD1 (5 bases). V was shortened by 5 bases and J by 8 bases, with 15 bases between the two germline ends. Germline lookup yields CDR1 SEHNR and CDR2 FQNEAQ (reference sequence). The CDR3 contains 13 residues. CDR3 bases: TGTGCCAGCAGCGTAGATCAGGGAAGGGGCTACACCTTC. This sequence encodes CASSVDQGRGYTF.

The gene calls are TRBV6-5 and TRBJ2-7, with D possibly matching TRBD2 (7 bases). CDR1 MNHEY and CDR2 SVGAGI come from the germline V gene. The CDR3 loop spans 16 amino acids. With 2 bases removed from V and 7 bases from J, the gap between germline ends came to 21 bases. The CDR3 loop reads CASSYQGTTSYNEQYF. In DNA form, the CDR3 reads TGTGCCAGCAGTTACCAGGGGACTACCTCCTACAATGAGCAGTACTTC.

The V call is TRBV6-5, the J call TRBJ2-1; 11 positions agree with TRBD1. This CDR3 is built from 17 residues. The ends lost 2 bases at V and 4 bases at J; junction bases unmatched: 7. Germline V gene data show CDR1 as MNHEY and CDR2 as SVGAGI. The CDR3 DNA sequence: TGTGCCAGCAGTTACGGGGGCGGGACAGGGGGTTACAATGAGCAGTTCTTC. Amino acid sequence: CASSYGGGTGGYNEQFF.